The 25 T cell receptor beta chains given below trace back to one sample, sequenced in a study of blood T cell repertoires in COVID-19. Assay: immunoSEQ multiplex PCR; the TCRdb copy retains only in-frame clones and omits some. The sample lists approximately 300,000 clones; around 83% were seen once. Sequencing was performed on peripheral blood. Source of these receptors: a woman aged 50 to 60 with acute or convalescent COVID-19.

This clone was seen once. The CDR3 is CASTPPRQGQETQYF. The DNA for the CDR3 is TGTGCCAGCACTCCCCCCAGGCAGGGCCAAGAGACCCAGTACTTC. This chain uses TRBV7-2 with TRBJ2-5, with D possibly being TRBD1 (5 bases). The CDR3 contains 15 residues. CDR1 and CDR2 (germline): SGHTA, FQGNSA. V gave up 7 bases and J gave up 1 base, with 16 bases separating them.

The chain employs TRBV5-4 and TRBJ2-7, with TRBD1 as a possible D gene (6 bases). Trimming stripped 2 bases from V and 5 bases from J, with 14 bases between. The CDR3 is 14 residues long. The germline V gene encodes CDR1 SGHNT and CDR2 YYREEE (reference sequence). The CDR3 nucleotides read TGTGCCAGCAGCTTACAGGGAGAGGCTAACGAGCAGTACGTC. It is translated as CASSLQGEANEQYV.

The chain uses TRBV30 and TRBJ2-5; TRBD2 agrees at 11 bases. Trimming at V came to 4 bases and at J to 4 bases, leaving 5 bases not matched to a gene. The CDR3 sequence is 14 residues long. Germline values: CDR1 GTSNPN, CDR2 SVGIG (reference sequence). CDR3 amino acids: CAWTGLAGGETQYF. The CDR3 DNA is TGTGCCTGGACCGGACTAGCGGGCGGAGAGACCCAGTACTTC.

This clone was seen a handful of times. This rearrangement joins TRBV6-2 or TRBV6-3 to TRBJ1-1; tentative D call: TRBD1 (6 bases). Trimming pared 5 bases from V and 4 bases from J, leaving 11 bases between. There are 13 residues in the CDR3. Germline assignment: CDR1 MNHEY and CDR2 SVGEGT. The CDR3: CASSTQGSTEAFF. The CDR3 nucleotides read TGTGCCAGCAGTACTCAGGGGTCCACTGAAGCTTTCTTT.

The chain combines TRBV11-3 with TRBJ1-1; D call uncertain. V was pared by 2 bases and J by 0 bases, with 7 bases between. Germline values: CDR1 SGHNT, CDR2 YENEEA. This CDR3 spans 14 amino acids. The CDR3 sequence: CASSLNQMNTEAFF. The CDR3 DNA is TGTGCCAGCAGCTTAAACCAGATGAACACTGAAGCTTTCTTT.

Comments on this clone: It is unclear where the CDR3 begins or ends on the DNA, so no DNA is shown, and the CDR3 is as TCRdb lists it. The chain employs TRBV20-1 and TRBJ2-3; TRBD2, the table's D call, was not compared with the DNA. Including both end residues, the CDR3 is 20 amino acids long. Looked up from germline, CDR1 is DFQATT and CDR2 is SNEGSKA (reference sequence). This chain's CDR3 is CSASGAGGSILVGGLDTQYF.

The chain recombines TRBV27 with TRBJ1-1, with D unclear. This CDR3 has 13 amino acids. Germline V gene data show CDR1 as MNHEY and CDR2 as SMNVEV (reference sequence). The V and J ends lost 3 bases and 4 bases respectively, with 9 bases between them. This CDR3 is CASSFGRITEAFF. The CDR3, as DNA: TGTGCCAGCAGTTTTGGGAGAATCACTGAAGCTTTCTTT.

The J gene is TRBJ2-1, the V gene TRBV6-4, with a tentative D call TRBD1 (6 bases). CDR1 MRHNA and CDR2 SNTAGT come from the germline V gene. Trimming left V 10 bases short and J 4 bases short, with 14 bases between. This CDR3 has 13 residues. The CDR3 is CATRKGQYNEQFF. The CDR3 nucleotides read TGTGCCACCAGAAAAGGACAGTACAATGAGCAGTTCTTC.

CDR3 nucleotides: TGTGCCAGCAGCTTAGATAGGACAGGGGCGACGAAGTTCTTT. Protein: CASSLDRTGATKFF. The chain recombines TRBV7-9 with TRBJ1-1, with TRBD1 identical over 9 bases. CDR1 and CDR2 (germline): SEHNR, FQNEAQ (reference sequence). CDR3 length: 14 residues. V was clipped by 1 base and J by 14 bases; unmatched bases: 11.

This clone has only one observation. The V and J genes are TRBV18 and TRBJ2-1; D perhaps matches TRBD1 (6 bases). The V end lost 3 bases, the J end lost 4 bases, and 16 bases lay between the germline ends. This CDR3 region has 16 residues. CDR1 KGHSH and CDR2 LQKENI come from the germline V gene. The CDR3 DNA is TGTGCCAGCTCACCCCCACAGGGTCAAGGTTACAATGAGCAGTTCTTC. This codes for CASSPPQGQGYNEQFF. Full variable domain (missing parts from reference TRBV18 and TRBJ2-1): NAGVMQNPRHLVRRRGQEARLRCSPMKGHSHVYWYRQLPEEGLKFMVYLQKENIIDESGMPKERFSAEFPKEGPSILRIQQVVRGDSAAYFCASSPPQGQGYNEQFFGPGTRLTVL.

DNA for the CDR3: TGTGCCAGCAGCGACGCGGTGGGGATGAGGGTTTTCCATGGCTACACCTTC. Encoded protein: CASSDAVGMRVFHGYTF. The rearrangement links TRBV7-9 to TRBJ1-2; unclear D gene. V was shortened by 5 bases and J by 6 bases, with 25 bases between the two germline ends. The germline V gene has CDR1 SEHNR and CDR2 FQNEAQ (reference sequence). The CDR3 is 17 residues long.

On this clone itself: One end of the junction varies from germline; a read error may be responsible. This chain joins TRBV19 and TRBJ1-1; TRBD1 agrees at 7 bases. The CDR3 contains 14 residues. CDR1 is LNHDA, CDR2 SQIVND, per germline (reference sequence). CDR3 region: CASRIGGPGTEAFF. Here the CDR3 DNA reads TGTGCCAGTAGAATAGGGGGCCCTGGAACTGAAGCTTTCTTT.

The J gene is TRBJ2-5, the V gene TRBV15; D remains ambiguous. Germline V gene data show CDR1 as LNHNV and CDR2 as YYDKDF (reference sequence). With 1 base removed from V and 5 bases from J, the gap between germline ends came to 8 bases. This CDR3 comprises 13 residues. DNA for the CDR3: TGTGCCACCAGCAGAGGGGCCAGTGAGACCCAGTACTTC. Protein: CATSRGASETQYF.

The V and J genes are TRBV3-1 (or the pseudogene TRBV3-2) and TRBJ2-7; perhaps TRBD2 as D (6 bases). The CDR3 has 18 amino acids. Germline CDR1 reads LGHDT; CDR2 reads YNNKEL (reference sequence). V shed 4 bases and J shed 0 bases, with 22 bases lying between them. The CDR3 spells CASSLNLESSGASYEQYF. The CDR3 DNA reads TGTGCCAGCAGCCTCAATTTGGAGAGTAGCGGCGCCTCCTACGAGCAGTACTTC.

This clone was counted once. The chain joins TRBV2 to TRBJ1-6, with a possible D match to TRBD1 (5 bases). The V gene lost 1 base and the J gene lost 10 bases, with 11 bases spanning the gap. Germline CDR1 is SNHLY and CDR2 is FYNNEI. CDR3 size: 14 residues. CDR3 sequence: CASSEVWGESPLHF. The CDR3 DNA is TGTGCCAGCAGTGAAGTTTGGGGGGAGTCACCCCTCCACTTT.

The chain recombines TRBV2 with TRBJ2-5, with D perhaps TRBD1 (5 bases). Germline V gene sequence: CDR1 SNHLY, CDR2 FYNNEI. The CDR3 has 14 residues. V was cut by 3 bases and J by 2 bases, with 10 bases left in between. This CDR3 reads CASSDLGLQETQYF. The CDR3, as DNA: TGTGCCAGCAGTGATTTGGGGCTTCAAGAGACCCAGTACTTC.

V and J are TRBV5-1 and TRBJ2-1, with 7 bases matching TRBD2. V trimming: 3 bases; J trimming: 4 bases; junction bases outside the gene matches: 10. The CDR3 has 16 residues. CDR1 and CDR2 (germline): SGHRS, YFSETQ. Here the CDR3 reads CASSYGGGSSYNEQFF. CDR3 in DNA: TGCGCCAGCAGCTACGGTGGCGGGAGTAGTTACAATGAGCAGTTCTTC.

The chain carries TRBV5-1 and TRBJ1-1; D is ambiguous. The CDR3 is made up of 15 amino acids. V shed 4 bases and J shed 5 bases, with 18 bases lying between them. Germline CDR1 reads SGHRS; CDR2 reads YFSETQ. CDR3 DNA: TGCGCCAGCAGCCCGGCGTGGGGAAGAGGGACTGAAGCTTTCTTT. Amino acid sequence: CASSPAWGRGTEAFF.

CDR3 in amino acids: CATSDPTAGMGPLGYTF. The DNA for the CDR3 is TGTGCCACCAGTGATCCAACCGCCGGGATGGGCCCCCTAGGCTACACCTTC. The chain recombines TRBV24-1 with TRBJ1-2, with D hard to call. V was clipped by 3 bases and J by 8 bases, with 24 bases between them. Germline assignment: CDR1 KGHDR and CDR2 SFDVKD. CDR3 length: 17 residues.

The chain has TRBV7-9 and TRBJ1-6, with 7 nucleotides matching TRBD1. After removal of 2 bases from V and 10 bases from J, the junction contained 8 bases not matched to a gene. Germline V CDR1 and CDR2: SEHNR, FQNEAQ (reference sequence). The CDR3 length is 15 residues. The CDR3 coding sequence is TGTGCCAGCAGCTTATATGGAACAGGGGAATCACCCCTCCACTTT. Protein product: CASSLYGTGESPLHF.

The chain uses TRBV14 and TRBJ2-1, with TRBD2 matching 11 bases. The CDR3 runs 16 residues. Germline V gene data show CDR1 as SGHDN and CDR2 as FVKESK. V trimming: 4 bases; J trimming: 2 bases; junction bases outside the gene matches: 4. Here the CDR3 DNA reads TGTGCCAGCAGCCCTCCGGGACTAGCGGCCTACAATGAGCAGTTCTTC. Amino acid sequence: CASSPPGLAAYNEQFF.

This clone appeared a single time. The V and J genes are TRBV30 and TRBJ2-5; D not certain. CDR1 is GTSNPN and CDR2 is SVGIG in the germline V gene (reference sequence). The CDR3 has 13 amino acids. Trimming stripped 0 bases from V and 1 base from J, with 6 bases between. Here the CDR3 reads CAWSVISQETQYF. CDR3 DNA sequence: TGTGCCTGGAGTGTAATATCCCAAGAGACCCAGTACTTC.

This clone was seen a single time. The chain uses TRBV9 and TRBJ2-1, with D unresolved. This CDR3 is 14 amino acids long. Per the germline V gene, CDR1 is SGDLS and CDR2 is YYNGEE. Deletions cut 3 bases from V and 0 bases from J, with 7 bases between. As DNA, the CDR3 is TGTGCCAGCAGCGCGAGGAGCTCCTACAATGAGCAGTTCTTC. Translating it yields CASSARSSYNEQFF.

The chain employs TRBV29-1 and TRBJ1-1, with D maybe TRBD1 (5 bases). CDR1 and CDR2 from the germline V gene are SQVTM and ANQGSEA. V was cut by 2 bases and J by 4 bases, with 14 bases left in between. The CDR3 covers 14 residues. The CDR3 spells CSVELGGFGTEAFF. The CDR3 DNA reads TGCAGCGTTGAATTGGGGGGGTTTGGCACTGAAGCTTTCTTT.

V usage is TRBV5-1 and J usage is TRBJ1-2; D is unclear. The V gene lost 0 bases and the J gene lost 6 bases, with 18 bases spanning the gap. The CDR3 is 16 residues long. Germline CDR1 reads SGHRS; CDR2 reads YFSETQ. Here the CDR3 DNA reads TGCGCCAGCAGCTTGGAAGGAGGAAACAATATCGATGGCTACACCTTC. Protein product: CASSLEGGNNIDGYTF.